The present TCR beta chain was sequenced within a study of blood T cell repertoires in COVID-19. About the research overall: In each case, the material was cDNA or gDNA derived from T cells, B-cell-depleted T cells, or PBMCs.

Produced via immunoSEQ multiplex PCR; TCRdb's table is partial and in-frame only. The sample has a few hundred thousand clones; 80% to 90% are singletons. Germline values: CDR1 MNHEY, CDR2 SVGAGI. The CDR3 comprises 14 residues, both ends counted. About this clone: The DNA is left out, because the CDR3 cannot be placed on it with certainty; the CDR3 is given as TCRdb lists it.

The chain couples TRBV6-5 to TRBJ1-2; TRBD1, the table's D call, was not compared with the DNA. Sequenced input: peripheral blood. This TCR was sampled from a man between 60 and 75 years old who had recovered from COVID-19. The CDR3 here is CASSSSDTHYGYTF.